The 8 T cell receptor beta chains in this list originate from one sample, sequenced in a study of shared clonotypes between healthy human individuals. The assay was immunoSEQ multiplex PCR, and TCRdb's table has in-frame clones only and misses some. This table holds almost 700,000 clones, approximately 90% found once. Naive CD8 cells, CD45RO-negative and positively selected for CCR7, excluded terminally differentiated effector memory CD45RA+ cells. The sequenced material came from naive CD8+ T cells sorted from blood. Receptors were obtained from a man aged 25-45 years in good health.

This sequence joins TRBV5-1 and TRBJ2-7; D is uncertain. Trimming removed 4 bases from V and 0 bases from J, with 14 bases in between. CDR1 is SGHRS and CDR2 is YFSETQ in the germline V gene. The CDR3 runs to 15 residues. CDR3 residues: CASSPYSASSYEQYF. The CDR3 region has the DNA TGCGCCAGCAGCCCGTATTCGGCTTCCTCCTACGAGCAGTACTTC.

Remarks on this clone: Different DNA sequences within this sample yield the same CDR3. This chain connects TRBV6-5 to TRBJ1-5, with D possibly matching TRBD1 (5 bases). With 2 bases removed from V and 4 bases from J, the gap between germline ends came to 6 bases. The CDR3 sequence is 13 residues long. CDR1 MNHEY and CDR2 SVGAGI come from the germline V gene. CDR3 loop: CASSYGGNQPQHF. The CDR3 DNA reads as TGTGCCAGCAGTTACGGGGGAAATCAGCCCCAGCATTTT.

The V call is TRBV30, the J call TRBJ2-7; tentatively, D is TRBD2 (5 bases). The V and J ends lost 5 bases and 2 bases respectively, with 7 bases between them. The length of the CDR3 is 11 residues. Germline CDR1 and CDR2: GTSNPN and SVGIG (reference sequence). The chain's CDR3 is CAWGAAYEQYF. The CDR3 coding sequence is TGTGCCTGGGGAGCGGCCTACGAGCAGTACTTC.

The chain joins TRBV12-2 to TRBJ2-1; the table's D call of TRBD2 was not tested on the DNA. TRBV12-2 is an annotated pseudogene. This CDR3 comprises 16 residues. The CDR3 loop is CASRFGRENSYNEQFF. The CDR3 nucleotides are TGTGCAAGTCGCTTCGGGCGGGAGAACTCCTACAATGAGCAGTTCTTC.

CDR3: CSVETRTPGEQYF. CDR3 DNA sequence: TGCAGCGTTGAAACGAGAACACCGGGGGAGCAGTACTTC. V is TRBV29-1 and J is TRBJ2-7; TRBD2 might be the D (5 bases). The germline V and J ends were trimmed by 2 bases and 7 bases, with 15 bases remaining between them. The CDR3 consists of 13 residues. CDR1 and CDR2 (germline): SQVTM, ANQGSEA.

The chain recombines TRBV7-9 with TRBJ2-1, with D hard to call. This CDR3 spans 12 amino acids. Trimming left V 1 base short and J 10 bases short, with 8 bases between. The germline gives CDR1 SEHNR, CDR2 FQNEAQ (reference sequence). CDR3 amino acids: CASSLVRVEQFF. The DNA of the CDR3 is TGTGCCAGCAGCTTAGTCCGAGTAGAGCAGTTCTTC.

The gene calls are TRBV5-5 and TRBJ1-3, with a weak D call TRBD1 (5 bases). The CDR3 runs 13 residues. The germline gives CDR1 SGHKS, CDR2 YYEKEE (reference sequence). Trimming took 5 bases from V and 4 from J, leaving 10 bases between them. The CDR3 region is CASSGDVGNTIYF. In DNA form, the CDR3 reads TGTGCCAGCAGTGGGGACGTGGGAAACACCATATATTTT. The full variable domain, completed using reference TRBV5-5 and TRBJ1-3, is DAGVTQSPTHLIKTRGQQVTLRCSPISGHKSVSWYQQVLGQGPQFIFQYYEKEERGRGNFPDRFSARQFPNYSSELNVNALLLGDSALYLCASSGDVGNTIYFGEGSWLTVV.

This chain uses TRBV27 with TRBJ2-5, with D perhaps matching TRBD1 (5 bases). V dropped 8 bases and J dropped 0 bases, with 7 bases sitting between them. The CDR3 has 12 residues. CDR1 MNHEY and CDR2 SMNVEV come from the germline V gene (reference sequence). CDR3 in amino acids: CASGAHQETQYF. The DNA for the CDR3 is TGTGCCAGCGGGGCCCACCAAGAGACCCAGTACTTC.